The 7 T cell receptor beta chains in this list originate from one sample, sequenced in a study of T cell responses to AZD1222 COVID-19 vaccine. Profiled with immunoSEQ multiplex PCR; TCRdb holds only in-frame clones, not every one. The table records about 120,000 clones, around 80% of them present only once. Sequenced material: peripheral blood, taken on day 0 of AZD1222 vaccination. The receptors originated from an adult in good health.

The genes are TRBV4-1 and TRBJ2-2; 7 bases agree with TRBD1. V was clipped by 4 bases and J by 5 bases; unmatched bases: 7. The CDR3 loop spans 15 amino acids. Germline V gives CDR1 MGHRA, CDR2 YSYEKL. The CDR3 DNA sequence: TGCGCCAGCAGCCCTATAAACAGGGGAACCGGGGAGCTGTTTTTT. Translated: CASSPINRGTGELFF.

V and J are TRBV5-6 and TRBJ2-7; the match to TRBD2 covers 7 bases. This CDR3 contains 12 residues. Trimming removed 3 bases from V and 7 bases from J; junction bases left unmatched: 4. CDR1 is SGHDT and CDR2 is YYEEEE in the germline V gene. This chain's CDR3 is CASSSGLVEQYF. The DNA for the CDR3 is TGTGCCAGCAGCTCAGGACTAGTTGAGCAGTACTTC.

This rearrangement joins TRBV9 to TRBJ1-2; D is unresolved. CDR3 length equals 15 residues. Trimming shortened V by 0 bases and J by 3 bases, and 12 bases separated the two germline ends. From germline, CDR1 is SGDLS and CDR2 YYNGEE. CDR3 nucleotides: TGTGCCAGCAGCGTAGGACTGCCAGGCGACTATGGCTACACCTTC. It codes for CASSVGLPGDYGYTF.

This chain links TRBV28 with TRBJ1-4, with D unclear. Trimming left V 6 bases short and J 8 bases short, with 13 bases between. There are 13 residues in the CDR3. CDR1 is MDHEN, CDR2 SYDVKM, per germline. The CDR3 coding sequence is TGTGCCAGCAGACCGGAGGTTATCGAAAAACTGTTTTTT. Amino acid sequence: CASRPEVIEKLFF.

The genes are TRBV16 and TRBJ2-7; D is unclear. The V end lost 3 bases, the J end lost 7 bases, and 22 bases lay between the germline ends. The germline gives CDR1 KGHSY, CDR2 FQNENV. The CDR3 is made up of 16 amino acids. The DNA of the CDR3 is TGTGCCAGCAGCCACCTGGATGAGGACCCAGGTCGGGAGCAGTACTTC. This gives the protein CASSHLDEDPGREQYF.

V is TRBV7-9 and J is TRBJ2-1; 7 bases are a match to TRBD2. V shed 6 bases and J 10 bases; nucleotides not matched to a gene: 12. CDR1 is SEHNR, CDR2 FQNEAQ, per germline (reference sequence). This CDR3 contains 14 residues. CDR3 in DNA: TGTGCCAGCAGTACCGGGACTACCCGTTCGGAGCAGTTCTTC. Translating gives CASSTGTTRSEQFF.

This clone was found once. The rearrangement joins TRBV7-9 to TRBJ2-7; TRBD1 is a possible D gene (6 bases). Germline V lookup: CDR1 SEHNR, CDR2 FQNEAQ (reference sequence). The CDR3 totals 14 residues. V lost 1 base and J 4 bases, leaving 11 bases between the germline ends. The CDR3 reads CASSLVAGVYEQYF. CDR3 coding DNA: TGTGCCAGCAGCTTAGTCGCAGGGGTATACGAGCAGTACTTC.